The source of this T cell receptor (beta chain) is a study of T-cell reconstitution after alpha-beta-depleted transplantation in children. V lost 0 bases and J lost 3, with 14 bases in between. CDR3 length: 17 residues. The TCRbeta library was prepared with unique molecular identifiers. TCRdb called the PCR reads again in MiXCR, with one record for every CDR3 protein. The repertoire consists of some 640,000 distinct CDR3 sequences, with approximately 17% occurring once and the leading ten covering under 1.2%. The material was PBMCs from the stem cell graft donor, obtained from the stem cell graft. The chain uses TRBV12-3 or TRBV12-4 and TRBJ2-2; D gene unclear. The sequence derives from a human donor who donated a stem cell graft to a child with acute myeloid leukemia. The CDR3, as DNA: TGTGCCAGCAGTTTAGCGGTTGAGACACTCCACACCGGGGAGCTGTTTTTT. Translating gives CASSLAVETLHTGELFF.